The 20 T cell receptor beta chains presented below share a single source sample, sequenced in a study of T cells in Graves' hyperthyroidism and ophthalmopathy. RNA transcripts provided the source from which TCR beta CDR3 regions were amplified. The HTBI set primed first-round TCR CDR3 RT-PCR. TCRdb re-called the multiplex PCR reads with MiXCR, one entry per CDR3 protein. This sample has about 640,000 distinct CDR3 sequences; about 14% occur once, and the top ten carry around 12%. The source material was blood. The origin of the receptors is a woman aged 45-65 years with Graves' ophthalmopathy.

The sample holds many counts of this clonotype. V usage is TRBV3-1 and J usage is TRBJ2-7, with 10 bases fitting TRBD2. The J segment lost 0 bases and the V segment lost 3 bases, leaving 8 bases of the junction unmatched. CDR3 length: 17 residues. Germline CDR1 LGHDT, CDR2 YNNKEL (reference sequence). The CDR3 sequence is CASSQRRLAGSSYEQYF. CDR3 in DNA: TGTGCCAGCAGCCAGAGGAGACTAGCGGGTAGCTCCTACGAGCAGTACTTC.

This clonotype has at least ten counts. This chain links TRBV7-2 with TRBJ1-2; TRBD1 is a possible D gene (6 bases). This CDR3 contains 15 residues. CDR1 is SGHTA and CDR2 is FQGNSA in the germline V gene. V shed 5 bases and J shed 10 bases, with 23 bases lying between them. CDR3: CASSPRFWQGRIYTF. CDR3 DNA: TGTGCCAGCAGCCCCCGATTCTGGCAGGGGAGGATCTACACCTTC.

This clonotype was picked up a small number of times. The V gene is TRBV10-3, the J gene TRBJ2-3; TRBD2 might be the D (6 bases). The CDR3 has 16 amino acids. Germline V gives CDR1 ENHRY, CDR2 SYGVKD. Trimming pared 3 bases from V and 6 bases from J, leaving 19 bases between. CDR3 DNA sequence: TGTGCCATCAGTGAAGTGGGCGGGACGCTAGGGGATACGCAGTATTTT. Protein sequence: CAISEVGGTLGDTQYF.

This clonotype was observed a handful of times. The V and J genes are TRBV25-1 and TRBJ1-1, with a tentative D call TRBD1 (5 bases). Trimming took 3 bases from V and 4 from J, leaving 12 bases between them. Germline CDR1 reads MGHDK; CDR2 reads SYGVNS. The CDR3 has 14 residues. The CDR3 region has the DNA TGTGCCAGCAGTGATGACCAGAGGGGCACTGAAGCTTTCTTT. Translated, it gives CASSDDQRGTEAFF.

At least ten counts were recorded for this clonotype. The chain links TRBV9 to TRBJ2-2; TRBD1 matches 7 bases. Germline V gene sequence: CDR1 SGDLS, CDR2 YYNGEE. Trimming removed 3 bases from V and 5 bases from J; junction bases left unmatched: 7. CDR3 size: 15 residues. CDR3: CASSATGASTGELFF. In DNA, the CDR3 is TGTGCCAGCAGCGCCACAGGGGCAAGTACCGGGGAGCTGTTTTTT.

This chain joins TRBV28 and TRBJ2-1; TRBD2 matches 13 bases. Germline CDR1 and CDR2: MDHEN and SYDVKM. Unmatched junction bases numbered 3, after V lost 4 bases and J lost 3 bases. This CDR3 is 16 amino acids long. Here the CDR3 reads CASSWGTSGNYNEQFF. The DNA of the CDR3 is TGTGCCAGCAGTTGGGGGACTAGCGGGAACTACAATGAGCAGTTCTTC.

This sequence joins TRBV5-4 and TRBJ2-2, with TRBD2 identical over 12 bases. Germline V gives CDR1 SGHNT, CDR2 YYREEE (reference sequence). The CDR3 totals 18 residues. V shed 9 bases, J shed 7 bases, and the junction held 19 bases outside the gene matches. CDR3 coding DNA: TGTGCCACTAGAGGAGGACTAGCGGGAACTTTCGGGGGCGGGGAGCTGTTTTTT. Protein product: CATRGGLAGTFGGGELFF.

There are many counts of this clonotype. The chain links TRBV11-2 to TRBJ1-2; D remains unclear. CDR1 is SGHAT, CDR2 FQNNGV, per germline. This CDR3 is built from 12 residues. V was pared by 5 bases and J by 8 bases, with 12 bases between. As DNA, the CDR3 is TGTGCCAGCAGCATCGATACCGGAGGCTACACCTTC. As protein: CASSIDTGGYTF.

This clonotype has more than one count but fewer than ten. A read error may produce the germline difference seen at one junction end. V gene TRBV28 combines with J gene TRBJ2-3; 15 bases are a match to TRBD2. Germline assignment: CDR1 MDHEN and CDR2 SYDVKM. This CDR3 spans 17 amino acids. This CDR3 reads CASSRGLAGGPTDTRYF. The CDR3 bases are TGTGCCAGCAGCCGCGGACTAGCGGGAGGGCCGACAGATACGCGGTATTTT. The full variable domain, in which reference TRBV28 and TRBJ2-3 provide the parts outside the CDR3, is DVKVTQSSRYLVKRTGEKVFLECVQDMDHENMFWYRQDPGLGLRLIYFSYDVKMKEKGDIPEGYSVSREKKERFSLILESASTNQTSMYLCASSRGLAGGPTDTRYFGPGTRLTVL.

A single count supports this clonotype. The chain links TRBV29-1 to TRBJ1-5; D unclear. Germline lookup yields CDR1 SQVTM and CDR2 ANQGSEA. Trimming left V 4 bases short and J 5 bases short, with 18 bases between. The CDR3 runs to 15 residues. The CDR3 coding sequence is TGCAGCGTTGCTTTTGGTGTTATAGCGGATCAGCCCCAGCATTTT. Its protein product is CSVAFGVIADQPQHF.

This clonotype has ten or more counts. The chain recombines TRBV4-2 with TRBJ2-7; 7 bases match TRBD1. Germline lookup yields CDR1 LGHNA and CDR2 YNFKEQ. The CDR3 totals 15 residues. V dropped 3 bases and J dropped 2; count of bases not matched to a gene: 7. CDR3 nucleotides: TGTGCCAGCAGCCAGGGGCTGACAGGGCCCTACGAGCAGTACTTC. Protein product: CASSQGLTGPYEQYF.

A note on this clonotype: Since a much larger clone is just one base distant, this may be a read error. The rearrangement uses TRBV14 and TRBJ2-3, with a weak D call TRBD2 (6 bases). This CDR3 has 16 amino acids. V was clipped by 4 bases and J by 8 bases, with 22 bases between them. Germline lookup yields CDR1 SGHDN and CDR2 FVKESK. DNA of the CDR3: TGTGCCAGCAGCCCCGACCTAGCGTTGGGCGCAGGTACGCAGTATTTT. Its translation: CASSPDLALGAGTQYF. Full variable domain (rest looked up from reference TRBV14 and TRBJ2-3): EAGVTQFPSHSVIEKGQTVTLRCDPISGHDNLYWYRRVMGKEIKFLLHFVKESKQDESGMPNNRFLAERTGGTYSTLKVQPAELEDSGVYFCASSPDLALGAGTQYFGPGTRLTVL.

The chain is built from TRBV12-3 or TRBV12-4 and TRBJ2-2; D possibly corresponds to TRBD2 (6 bases). The CDR3 is 15 amino acids. The V end was cut by 7 bases, the J end by 3 bases, with 15 bases between. The CDR3 loop is CASTPSGTYTGELFF. CDR3 DNA: TGTGCCAGCACCCCCTCGGGGACTTACACCGGGGAGCTGTTTTTT.

J is TRBJ1-1 and V is TRBV10-2; D gene unclear. V gave up 6 bases and J gave up 4 bases, with 12 bases separating them. Germline CDR1 reads WSHSY; CDR2 reads SAAADI. This CDR3 comprises 13 residues. CDR3 coding DNA: TGCGCCAGCAGCCCCGGGGTCACCACTGAAGCTTTCTTT. Protein product: CASSPGVTTEAFF.

This sequence joins TRBV27 and TRBJ1-6; perhaps TRBD1 as D (5 bases). V was clipped by 5 bases and J by 9 bases, with 17 bases between them. The CDR3 has 15 amino acids. Germline V gene data show CDR1 as MNHEY and CDR2 as SMNVEV (reference sequence). CDR3 amino acids: CASSPTTPDTSPLHF. CDR3 in DNA: TGTGCCAGCAGTCCCACCACCCCGGACACTTCACCCCTCCACTTT.

Ten or more counts support this clonotype. This chain links TRBV24-1 with TRBJ2-2; 11 bases are a match to TRBD1. Germline CDR1 and CDR2: KGHDR and SFDVKD. Trimming cost V 0 bases and J 5 bases; bases outside gene matches: 4. The CDR3 extends over 17 amino acids. CDR3: CATSDLGTGGRTGELFF. In DNA form, the CDR3 reads TGTGCCACCAGTGATTTGGGGACAGGGGGTCGGACCGGGGAGCTGTTTTTT.

This clonotype has at least ten counts. The J gene is TRBJ2-3, the V gene TRBV20-1, with D possibly matching TRBD2 (5 bases). Trimming took off 3 bases at V and 4 bases at J, with 8 bases between the two ends. Germline V gives CDR1 DFQATT, CDR2 SNEGSKA (reference sequence). The CDR3 length is 12 residues. CDR3: CSARGDSDTQYF. DNA of the CDR3: TGCAGTGCTAGGGGAGACTCAGATACGCAGTATTTT.

The table lists this clonotype with a few counts. This chain uses TRBV9 with TRBJ1-2; D remains unclear. From germline, CDR1 is SGDLS and CDR2 YYNGEE. Trimming shortened V by 4 bases and J by 2 bases, and 9 bases separated the two germline ends. The CDR3 is 13 residues long. The CDR3 loop is CASSLRPNYGYTF. For the CDR3, the DNA is TGTGCCAGCAGCCTTCGACCGAACTATGGCTACACCTTC.

The chain recombines TRBV13 with TRBJ2-1; D is possibly TRBD1 or TRBD2 (7 bases each). CDR1 and CDR2 from the germline V gene are PRHDT and FYEKMQ (reference sequence). The CDR3 sequence is 16 residues long. Trimming removed 5 bases from V and 0 bases from J, with 14 bases in between. CDR3 in amino acids: CASSGGGTVSYNEQFF. The CDR3 coding sequence is TGTGCCAGCAGCGGGGGGGGGACAGTCTCCTACAATGAGCAGTTCTTC.

The V call is TRBV5-4, the J call TRBJ2-7, with 11 bases fitting TRBD2. Germline CDR1 and CDR2: SGHNT and YYREEE (reference sequence). V lost 4 bases to trimming and J lost 0 bases; unmatched junction nucleotides: 6. The CDR3 sequence is 16 residues long. The chain's CDR3 is CASSRTSGLSSYEQYF. DNA for the CDR3: TGTGCCAGCAGCCGGACTAGCGGGTTAAGCTCCTACGAGCAGTACTTC.